This T cell receptor (beta chain) was sequenced in a study of beta chain features in type 1 diabetes. The investigators reverse transcribed all of the isolated RNA, so they sequenced expressed TCRB transcripts. Assay used: immunoSEQ multiplex PCR; TCRdb lists only in-frame clones, some missing. The sample carries hundreds of thousands of clones, 9.5% to 11% recorded once. This clone was seen only a few times. V dropped 2 bases and J dropped 5 bases, with 6 bases sitting between them. Germline lookup yields CDR1 MDHEN and CDR2 SYDVKM. The CDR3 spans 12 residues. This TCR came from a woman under 40 in good health. V usage is TRBV28 and J usage is TRBJ1-2; D not certain. The specimen sequenced was naive CD4+ T cells from blood. CDR3 DNA: TGTGCCAGCAGTTTAGATACTTATGGCTACACCTTC. Its protein product is CASSLDTYGYTF.